The T cell receptor (beta chain) under discussion was sequenced for a study of T-cell reconstitution after alpha-beta-depleted transplantation in children. General observations from the study: After transplant, at about two months, alpha-beta T cells were reportedly derived from several hundred expanded graft clones.

The junction had 6 bases not matched to a gene; V was cut back by 5 bases and J by 5 bases. CDR3 size: 15 residues. TCRbeta library construction was performed incorporating unique molecular identifiers. Each CDR3 protein gets one entry after TCRdb re-called the PCR reads with MiXCR. This sample has about a million distinct CDR3 sequences, with about 26% found just once. Notes on this clonotype: What it binds is unknown.

This sample comprised PBMCs, mostly from graft donor cells, obtained 360 days after TCRalphabeta/CD19-depleted stem cell transplant. The J gene is TRBJ2-2, the V gene TRBV12-3 or TRBV12-4; 9 bases fit TRBD1. The source is a boy in the first two years of life who had a stem cell transplant for SCID, so the T cells may come from the graft donor. The CDR3 loop is CASSEDRGRTGELFF. The DNA for the CDR3 is TGTGCCAGCAGTGAGGACAGGGGCAGGACCGGGGAGCTGTTTTTT.